The source of this TCR beta chain is a study of beta chain features in type 1 diabetes (dated by TCRdb to the late 2010s). Regarding the research as a whole: Mean age, gender distribution, total cell number and subset yield did not differ between patients and healthy donors. A total of roughly 99,000,000 sorted cells were examined across all samples, and the number of cells per subset was strongly correlated with RNA yield. In the study, recently diagnosed type 1 diabetes patients and matched healthy donors were compared on the TCRB repertoires of their sorted circulating CD4+ T cell subsets. Regulatory and stem cell-like memory subsets were isolated from only 8 patients and roughly 8 healthy donors, whereas naive and central memory subsets came from all 30 or so donors.

As regards this clone: The specificity of this receptor is unknown. Nothing much larger sits one base from this clone, and base qualities are not available.

Each donor gave one peripheral blood draw, averaging approximately 110 mL, which was collected into heparinised tubes. Using a panel that included CD45RO, CCR7, CD25, CD127, CD95 and CD27, naive, central memory, regulatory and stem cell-like memory CD4+ T cells were sorted on a BD FACSAria II. All sorted populations exceeded 95% purity. PBMCs were isolated immediately by Lymphoprep density gradient centrifugation and stained directly without culture. To minimize batch effects, samples were stained and sorted in pairs, one healthy donor with one patient per experiment. The entire amount of isolated RNA was reverse transcribed using the High Capacity cDNA Reverse Transcription Kit, so the sequenced TCRB transcripts were expressed ones. Deep immunoSEQ sequencing was performed on naive, central memory and regulatory T cell samples, with an average of roughly 3.3 million total reads per sample. Sorted cells were lysed in RLT buffer, and RNA was extracted using DNase-treated RNeasy Micro or Mini kits according to cell number. To prevent cross-contamination, every cell subset was processed on its own, while patient and healthy donor samples were processed together. The immunoSEQ multiplex PCR was used to amplify TCRB sequences from cDNA, yielding 87-bp fragments that span the CDR3 region. The amplicons were sequenced using the Illumina HiSeq platform. The study's processing was this. PCR bias was computationally corrected using synthetic template baselines, reads within Hamming distance 2 were collapsed, and singletons that could not be merged were discarded. Reads were aligned against IMGT to assign V, D and J genes, CDR3 length and insertions or deletions at six rearrangement sites. Clonotype counts were normalized to sorted cell number within each subset before computing true diversity and Gini coefficients with the tcR R package. The overlap coefficient, calculated on TCRB nucleotide sequences, was used to measure repertoire sharing. As a proxy for the pre-selection repertoire, out-of-frame TCRB sequences from naive cells were analyzed. TCRdb's version of the immuneACCESS table is confined to in-frame rearrangements and falls short of the full clone set. An unresolved V gene accounts for under half of the shortfall where checked; the remainder is of unknown origin. D and trimming were read from the DNA, whereas the V and J calls and clone size are those reported in that table. In all, the sample holds nearly 250,000 clones, and about 71% of those were seen once. The top ten hold about 0.05% of the sample.

Germline trimming: 6 bases from V, 6 bases from J; junction bases outside gene matches: 7. In the germline V gene, CDR1 corresponds to SGHTA and CDR2 to FQGNSA. The CDR3 spans 14 residues, from the cysteine through the phenylalanine. Only the CDR3 part of the read is kept: 42 bases, read in frame from the first base. The study at large found these results: Naive, central memory and regulatory TCRB repertoires appeared to be more alike among patients than among healthy donors. Shorter templates might be favored by PCR, yet because patient and control samples were amplified and corrected together, any such skew would affect both groups equally. Only small numbers of individuals were included in the HLA sub-analyses, which left unresolved whether HLA type had any influence on TCRB rearrangement. Because cDNA rather than genomic DNA was sequenced, highly expressing activated cells could have been over-represented, although no difference in activation and CD3 levels was found between groups. In all four CD4+ subsets, TCRB CDR3 length was moderately but significantly shorter in type 1 diabetes patients. Fewer insertions and more nucleotide deletions at VDJ recombination sites were observed in patients with type 1 diabetes, implying thymic rearrangement abnormalities.

This receptor was obtained from a man aged 30-40 years in good health. Material for sequencing was naive CD4+ T cells from blood. Per the publication, the cell subset or site label means: true naive CD4+ T cells. Rearrangement joined TRBV7-2 to TRBJ2-1; a stretch of 8 junction bases matches TRBD1. The sequenced DNA is TGTGCCAGCAGGACAGGGGATGAGGGCAATGAGCAGTTCTTC. This is translated as CASRTGDEGNEQFF.